This passage covers 25 T cell receptor beta chains from one sample sequenced in a study of shared clonotypes between healthy human individuals. Naive CD8 cells lacked CD45RO and underwent positive selection for CCR7, leaving out terminally differentiated effector memory CD45RA+ cells. This table comes from immunoSEQ multiplex PCR, and its TCRdb copy is limited to in-frame clones, with some not included. Among roughly 2,000,000 clones listed, approximately 94% were seen once. Sequencing was done on a sample of naive CD8+ T cells sorted from blood. The receptors derive from a man aged 18 to 29 in good health.

This clone was seen more than once but under ten times. The V call is TRBV19, the J call TRBJ1-5; D unclear. Germline V gene lookup returns CDR1 LNHDA and CDR2 SQIVND (reference sequence). The CDR3 covers 11 residues. V was cut by 3 bases and J by 13 bases, with 10 bases left in between. The DNA for the CDR3 is TGTGCCAGTAGTATTGGATTACAGCAGCATTTT. It is translated as CASSIGLQQHF.

The gene calls are TRBV11-2 and TRBJ2-1, with D possibly TRBD2 on 7 matching bases. This CDR3 has 15 residues. The V gene's germline CDR1 is SGHAT and CDR2 FQNNGV. V was clipped by 3 bases and J by 10 bases, with 19 bases between them. The CDR3 loop reads CASSFLGGGPQEQFF. In DNA, the CDR3 is TGTGCCAGCAGCTTTTTAGGGGGAGGGCCTCAGGAGCAGTTCTTC. Variable domain in full (rest from reference TRBV11-2 and TRBJ2-1): EAGVAQSPRYKIIEKRQSVAFWCNPISGHATLYWYQQILGQGPKLLIQFQNNGVVDDSQLPKDRFSAERLKGVDSTLKIQPAKLEDSAVYLCASSFLGGGPQEQFFGPGTRLTVL.

This clone was detected only once. The chain joins TRBV28 to TRBJ2-3; tentatively, D is TRBD2 (6 bases). Germline values: CDR1 MDHEN, CDR2 SYDVKM. V lost 1 base and J lost 2, with 13 bases in between. CDR3 size: 16 residues. CDR3 protein: CASSLSGAVHTDTQYF. CDR3 in DNA: TGTGCCAGCAGTTTATCGGGAGCGGTCCACACAGATACGCAGTATTTT.

The rearrangement uses TRBV11-2 and TRBJ1-1; D unresolved. Germline V gene lookup returns CDR1 SGHAT and CDR2 FQNNGV. The CDR3 loop spans 12 amino acids. V was clipped by 4 bases and J by 7 bases, with 10 bases between them. The chain's CDR3 is CASSSYQVEAFF. The CDR3 DNA is TGTGCCAGCAGCTCCTACCAGGTTGAAGCTTTCTTT.

The chain uses TRBV30 and TRBJ1-1; TRBD1 aligns across 11 bases. V shed 7 bases, J shed 1 base, and the junction held 5 bases outside the gene matches. The CDR3 has 14 amino acids. The germline V gene has CDR1 GTSNPN and CDR2 SVGIG (reference sequence). This CDR3 is CASGTGGRNTEAFF. The DNA of the CDR3 is TGTGCCTCTGGGACAGGGGGACGGAACACTGAAGCTTTCTTT.

The chain carries TRBV11-2 and TRBJ1-5; no firm D call. This CDR3 comprises 15 residues. Germline lookup yields CDR1 SGHAT and CDR2 FQNNGV. The ends were cut back, 1 base at V and 2 bases at J, with 9 bases in the middle. CDR3: CASSLGPGGNQPQHF. Here the CDR3 DNA reads TGTGCCAGCAGCTTAGGACCTGGGGGCAATCAGCCCCAGCATTTT.

The chain couples TRBV7-9 to TRBJ2-7; perhaps TRBD1 as D (5 bases). The germline V and J ends were trimmed by 1 base and 4 bases, with 17 bases remaining between them. The CDR3 runs 16 residues. Germline V lookup: CDR1 SEHNR, CDR2 FQNEAQ (reference sequence). CDR3 DNA: TGTGCCAGCAGCTTAGGCACAGGTACAAAAGGGTACGAGCAGTACTTC. The encoded protein is CASSLGTGTKGYEQYF.

The rearrangement links TRBV14 to TRBJ1-3; D is unclear. Germline V gene sequence: CDR1 SGHDN, CDR2 FVKESK. V was cut by 1 base and J by 0 bases, with 10 bases left in between. This CDR3 spans 16 amino acids. The DNA of the CDR3 is TGTGCCAGCAGCCAAGTCGAAGGACCCTCTGGAAACACCATATATTTT. It translates to CASSQVEGPSGNTIYF.

DNA for the CDR3: TGCGCCAGCAGTGACCGGGACCCGGGCACAGATACGCAGTATTTT. Its translation is CASSDRDPGTDTQYF. The chain recombines TRBV10-1 with TRBJ2-3; possibly TRBD1 or TRBD2 for D (5 bases each). With 3 bases removed from V and 1 base from J, the gap between germline ends came to 11 bases. CDR1 WNHNN and CDR2 SYGVQD come from the germline V gene (reference sequence). The CDR3 has 15 residues.

This sequence joins TRBV7-9 and TRBJ2-1; TRBD1 agrees at 7 bases. Trimming removed 5 bases from V and 6 bases from J; junction bases left unmatched: 10. CDR1 is SEHNR and CDR2 is FQNEAQ in the germline V gene (reference sequence). The length of the CDR3 is 15 residues. CDR3 sequence reads: CASSTTGLGSNEQFF. The CDR3 bases are TGTGCCAGCAGCACGACAGGGCTCGGAAGCAATGAGCAGTTCTTC.

This clone showed up just once. The V and J genes are TRBV30 and TRBJ2-1; D may be TRBD1 (5 bases). The CDR3 runs 12 residues. V lost 4 bases to trimming and J lost 9 bases, with 13 bases between them. CDR1 GTSNPN and CDR2 SVGIG come from the germline V gene (reference sequence). CDR3 sequence: CAWTMGPGEQFF. CDR3 DNA: TGTGCCTGGACAATGGGGCCAGGTGAGCAGTTCTTC.

The CDR3 spells CASSERTGNYGYTF. The DNA of the CDR3 is TGTGCCAGCAGTGAACGGACAGGGAACTATGGCTACACCTTC. V and J are TRBV27 and TRBJ1-2; the match to TRBD1 covers 8 bases. The CDR3 extends over 14 amino acids. V gave up 5 bases and J gave up 2 bases; unmatched junction bases: 4. Germline V gives CDR1 MNHEY, CDR2 SMNVEV (reference sequence).

In DNA, the CDR3 is TGTGCCAGCAGCCAATATCTGGGGTCGGTGAACACTGAAGCTTTCTTT. Translated: CASSQYLGSVNTEAFF. The rearrangement uses TRBV4-2 and TRBJ1-1; D gene ambiguous. Looked up from germline, CDR1 is LGHNA and CDR2 is YNFKEQ. This CDR3 is 16 amino acids long. The V and J ends lost 2 bases and 0 bases respectively, with 13 bases between them.

In this sample, this clone turned up once. The chain is built from TRBV11-2 and TRBJ1-2, with D unclear. The CDR3 length is 14 residues. The V end was cut by 3 bases, the J end by 0 bases, with 8 bases between. Germline V gene sequence: CDR1 SGHAT, CDR2 FQNNGV. The CDR3 protein is CASSFGGSNYGYTF. As DNA, the CDR3 is TGTGCCAGCAGCTTCGGAGGGTCTAACTATGGCTACACCTTC.

The J gene is TRBJ1-1, the V gene TRBV30, with D maybe TRBD1 (5 bases). Trimming took off 2 bases at V and 4 bases at J, with 17 bases between the two ends. The CDR3 contains 15 residues. Germline V gives CDR1 GTSNPN, CDR2 SVGIG (reference sequence). The DNA for the CDR3 is TGTGCCTGGAGTCGAAGGGGCGAGTGGGTCACTGAAGCTTTCTTT. Translation gives CAWSRRGEWVTEAFF.

The chain links TRBV28 to TRBJ1-6; possibly TRBD1 for D (6 bases). CDR3 length: 18 amino acids. Germline-derived CDR1 and CDR2 are MDHEN and SYDVKM. Trimming left V 4 bases short and J 5 bases short, with 21 bases between. The CDR3 nucleotides read TGTGCCAGCAGTTCCCAAACCATATCGACAGGAGATAATTCACCCCTCCACTTT. It specifies CASSSQTISTGDNSPLHF.

The V call is TRBV28, the J call TRBJ1-2; TRBD1 matches at 9 bases. CDR1 is MDHEN and CDR2 is SYDVKM in the germline V gene. There are 14 residues in the CDR3. V was pared by 5 bases and J by 8 bases, with 9 bases of the junction left unmatched. In DNA form, the CDR3 reads TGTGCCAGCAGTGGGGGACAGGGAGTCAGAGGCTACACCTTC. Translation: CASSGGQGVRGYTF.

The chain uses TRBV7-2 and TRBJ2-7, with 14 positions matching TRBD2. V trimming: 6 bases; J trimming: 6 bases; junction bases outside the gene matches: 10. The CDR3 consists of 16 residues. Looked up from germline, CDR1 is SGHTA and CDR2 is FQGNSA. CDR3 protein: CASSISGTSGRSEQYF. The CDR3 nucleotides read TGTGCCAGCAGTATTTCGGGGACTAGCGGGAGAAGCGAGCAGTACTTC.

The chain links TRBV7-9 to TRBJ1-3; D call uncertain. V dropped 4 bases and J dropped 0 bases, with 4 bases sitting between them. The V gene's germline CDR1 is SEHNR and CDR2 FQNEAQ (reference sequence). The CDR3 sequence is 13 residues long. Here the CDR3 DNA reads TGTGCCAGCAGCTGGGACTCTGGAAACACCATATATTTT. Translation gives CASSWDSGNTIYF.

The rearrangement links TRBV11-2 to TRBJ1-1, with D maybe TRBD1 (6 bases). CDR3 size: 14 residues. V lost 4 bases and J lost 7, with 16 bases in between. Germline V gene lookup returns CDR1 SGHAT and CDR2 FQNNGV. For the CDR3, the DNA is TGTGCCAGCAGCTCCCGGGACATACAATATGAAGCTTTCTTT. Translation: CASSSRDIQYEAFF.

The V and J genes are TRBV30 and TRBJ2-2, with 8 bases lining up with TRBD1. Germline V gene data show CDR1 as GTSNPN and CDR2 as SVGIG (reference sequence). This CDR3 has 16 amino acids. V gave up 2 bases and J gave up 4 bases; unmatched junction bases: 9. The CDR3 coding sequence is TGTGCCTGGAGTTTTGGAACAGGGGGGCGCACCGGGGAGCTGTTTTTT. Its protein product is CAWSFGTGGRTGELFF. The whole variable domain, remainder taken from reference TRBV30 and TRBJ2-2, is SQTIHQWPATLVQPVGSPLSLECTVEGTSNPNLYWYRQAAGRGLQLLFYSVGIGQISSEVPQNLSASRPQDRQFILSSKKLLLSDSGFYLCAWSFGTGGRTGELFFGEGSRLTVL.

Remarks on this clone: This specimen includes other DNA sequences encoding the same CDR3. The chain recombines TRBV27 with TRBJ1-5; D is unresolved. The V end was cut by 3 bases, the J end by 2 bases, with 8 bases between. The CDR3 length is 14 residues. Germline V lookup: CDR1 MNHEY, CDR2 SMNVEV (reference sequence). The CDR3, as DNA: TGTGCCAGCAGTTTTGCGGGTGGCAATCAGCCCCAGCATTTT. It specifies CASSFAGGNQPQHF.

V and J are TRBV10-2 and TRBJ1-3; D unresolved. V was clipped by 8 bases and J by 3 bases, with 14 bases between them. The germline V gene has CDR1 WSHSY and CDR2 SAAADI. The CDR3 has 14 amino acids. This CDR3 is CASSPGGLGNTIYF. In DNA, the CDR3 is TGCGCCAGCTCGCCCGGAGGGCTTGGAAACACCATATATTTT.

The chain uses TRBV4-1 and TRBJ2-1; TRBD2 matches at 7 bases. Germline CDR1 and CDR2: MGHRA and YSYEKL. The V gene end was trimmed by 4 bases and the J gene end by 14 bases; junction bases not matched to a gene: 11. The CDR3 is 13 residues long. DNA of the CDR3: TGCGCCAGCAGCCTACTCGAGGGAGGGATTGAGTTCTTC. Its translation is CASSLLEGGIEFF.

This clone has just a few counts. CDR3 DNA: TGTGCCAGCAGTGCCGAGCCGATGGATAATTCACCCCTCCACTTT. It codes for CASSAEPMDNSPLHF. The chain carries TRBV2 and TRBJ1-6; D remains unclear. Germline V gives CDR1 SNHLY, CDR2 FYNNEI. Deletions cut 4 bases from V and 5 bases from J, with 12 bases between. The CDR3 contains 15 residues.